This T cell receptor beta chain was sequenced during a study of identifying expanded T cells in peripheral blood. Here immunoSEQ multiplex PCR was the method, and the copy in TCRdb shows in-frame clones only, minus some. The sample records some 80,000 clones, 70% to 90% being singletons. CDR3 length equals 14 residues. V trimming: 6 bases; J trimming: 3 bases; junction bases outside the gene matches: 7. Germline loops: CDR1 MNHNS, CDR2 SASEGT. Sequenced sample: blood. This sequence originates from a person between 18 and 75 years old in good health. V usage is TRBV6-1 and J usage is TRBJ2-7; TRBD1 matches 8 bases. In nucleotides, the CDR3 is TGTGCCAGCAGACCGGGACAGGCTTACTACGAGCAGTACTTC. This codes for CASRPGQAYYEQYF.